This T cell receptor (beta chain) was retrieved from a study of OX40 agonist ivuxolimab in advanced cancers. Using immunoSEQ multiplex PCR, the repertoire was profiled, and TCRdb retains in-frame clones only, with some absent. The sample includes around 77,000 clones, over 80% of them seen just once. The CDR3 sequence is 16 residues long. V gave up 6 bases and J gave up 2 bases, with 17 bases separating them. The germline CDR1 and CDR2 sequences are SEHNR and FQNEAQ (reference sequence). This sequence was found in an adult with an advanced solid tumor such as melanoma, head and neck, liver or kidney cancer. The material was CD4+ or CD8+ T cells sorted from blood, obtained in a trial of the OX40 agonist ivuxolimab. The chain uses TRBV7-9 and TRBJ1-5; perhaps TRBD1 as D (5 bases). The chain's CDR3 is CASSFDEGHGNQPQHF. CDR3 DNA sequence: TGTGCCAGCAGTTTCGACGAGGGGCATGGCAATCAGCCCCAGCATTTT. Drawing the rest from reference TRBV7-9 and TRBJ1-5, the complete variable domain is DTGVSQNPRHKITKRGQNVTFRCDPISEHNRLYWYRQTLGQGPEFLTYFQNEAQLEKSRLLSDRFSAERPKGSFSTLEIQRTEQGDSAMYLCASSFDEGHGNQPQHFGDGTRLSIL.